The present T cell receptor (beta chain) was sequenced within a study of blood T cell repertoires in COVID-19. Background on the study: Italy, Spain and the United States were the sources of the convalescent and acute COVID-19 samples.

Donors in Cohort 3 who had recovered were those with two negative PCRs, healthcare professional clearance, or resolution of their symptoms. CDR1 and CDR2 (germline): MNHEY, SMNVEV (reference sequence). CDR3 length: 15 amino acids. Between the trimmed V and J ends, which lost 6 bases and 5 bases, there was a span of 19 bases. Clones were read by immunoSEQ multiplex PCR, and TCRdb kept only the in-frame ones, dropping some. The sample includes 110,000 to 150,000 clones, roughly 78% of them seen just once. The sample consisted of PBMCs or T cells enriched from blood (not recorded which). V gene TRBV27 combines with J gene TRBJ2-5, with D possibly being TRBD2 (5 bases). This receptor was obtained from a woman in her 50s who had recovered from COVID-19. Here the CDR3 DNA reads TGTGCCAGCAGCCTTCGGGGTGTCCCAGAGGAGACCCAGTACTTC. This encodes CASSLRGVPEETQYF.